The T cell receptor (beta chain) described here comes from a study of CXCR3-negative and CXCR3-positive naive CD8 T cells. The study's findings and limits: Naive CXCR3-negative cells resembled naive CXCR3-positive cells in TRBV-TRBJ usage; memory cells differed.

Using triplicate sorts, approximately 300,000 cells were collected each time from every CD8+ T cell subset. The germline V gene has CDR1 MDHEN and CDR2 SYDVKM. The CDR3 loop spans 15 amino acids. Concerning this clonotype itself: Its antigen is currently unknown.

UMI-labeled 5' RACE TRB cDNA libraries were prepared from the cells. TCRdb reanalyzed the 5' RACE reads, giving one entry per CDR3 protein sequence and no DNA. With 90,000 to 100,000 distinct CDR3 sequences in the sample, the ten largest clones hold around 1.5%. This chain connects TRBV28 to TRBJ2-1; the TCRdb D gene call, TRBD2, has no DNA to confirm it. The sequenced sample was naive CXCR3- CD8+ T cells from blood. Documented subset: CD45RO-CCR7+CD27+CD95- naive CD8+ T cells lacking CXCR3 (TNR3-). This sequence originates from a human donor in good health. Some clones in this sample may be carry-over from other donors' samples. CDR3 sequence: CASSPSGRALNEQFF.